Given below is one TCR beta chain in context. Its antigen is as yet unknown. Other DNA sequences in the sample encode the same CDR3. The table came from immunoSEQ multiplex PCR; TCRdb's copy has only in-frame clones and leaves some out. The table shows 550,000 to 800,000 clones, with 74% occurring only once. V was trimmed by 4 bases and J by 2 bases, leaving 5 bases between them. The CDR3 consists of 12 residues. Germline V CDR1 and CDR2: SGHRS, YFSETQ. The data originate from a study of shared clonotypes between healthy human individuals. Study-wide context: The cohort had two women and a few men, ages 18 to 49.

Study-level results: Generation probabilities were higher for clonotypes shared across all four sorted-subset donors than for unshared ones. Only a few donors were included, so the genetic and exposure-history diversity represented was limited. Clonotype sharing across a few donors was observed for 4.5% to 6.5% of naive CD4 clonotypes.

This TCR derives from a woman aged 25 to 39 in good health. The source material was memory CD4+ T cells sorted from blood. This sample's subset: CD45RA-negative fraction. The chain combines TRBV5-1 with TRBJ2-3; D unresolved. The CDR3 nucleotides read TGCGCCAGCAGCCCCGACACAGATACGCAGTATTTT. This sequence encodes CASSPDTDTQYF. Full variable domain (rest looked up from reference TRBV5-1 and TRBJ2-3): KAGVTQTPRYLIKTRGQQVTLSCSPISGHRSVSWYQQTPGQGLQFLFEYFSETQRNKGNFPGRFSGRQFSNSRSEMNVSTLELGDSALYLCASSPDTDTQYFGPGTRLTVL.